The 27 T cell receptor beta chains listed next were all sequenced from one sample in a study of cytomegalovirus exposure and HLA in healthy donors. The method was immunoSEQ multiplex PCR; TCRdb's version includes in-frame clones alone and lacks a portion of them. The top ten clones hold roughly 0.93% of a sample with a few hundred thousand clones, roughly 88% of them seen once. Sequenced material: PBMCs. These receptors were obtained from a woman aged 18-29 years in good health and CMV-seronegative.

The sample holds one count of this clone. The CDR3 spells CASSVAGTEAFF. The CDR3 DNA sequence: TGTGCCAGCAGCGTGGCAGGGACTGAAGCTTTCTTT. This rearrangement joins TRBV6-5 to TRBJ1-1; TRBD1 might be the D (5 bases). Trimming took 6 bases from V and 5 from J, leaving 10 bases between them. The CDR3 covers 12 residues. In germline, CDR1 is MNHEY, CDR2 SVGAGI.

J is TRBJ2-7 and V is TRBV28, with 7 bases lining up with TRBD2. The CDR3 sequence is 16 residues long. The trim removed 6 bases at V and 2 bases at J, leaving 13 bases unmatched. The germline gives CDR1 MDHEN, CDR2 SYDVKM. The CDR3 protein is CASRGGSRRVTYEQYF. For the CDR3, the DNA is TGTGCCAGCAGGGGAGGGTCGCGGCGGGTAACCTACGAGCAGTACTTC.

J is TRBJ2-7 and V is TRBV28; D remains unclear. CDR3 length: 13 residues. V was clipped by 5 bases and J by 0 bases, with 8 bases between them. The germline CDR1 and CDR2 sequences are MDHEN and SYDVKM. The CDR3 nucleotides are TGTGCCAGCAGTCAAACTAACTCCTACGAGCAGTACTTC. It codes for CASSQTNSYEQYF.

The chain combines TRBV7-9 with TRBJ2-7; tentatively, D is TRBD1 (5 bases). The CDR3 has 12 residues. The ends were cut back, 6 bases at V and 2 bases at J, with 8 bases in the middle. Germline assignment: CDR1 SEHNR and CDR2 FQNEAQ (reference sequence). The chain's CDR3 is CASSPGTYEQYF. Written as DNA, the CDR3 is TGTGCCAGCAGTCCAGGGACCTACGAGCAGTACTTC. Complete variable domain (other parts from reference TRBV7-9 and TRBJ2-7): DTGVSQNPRHKITKRGQNVTFRCDPISEHNRLYWYRQTLGQGPEFLTYFQNEAQLEKSRLLSDRFSAERPKGSFSTLEIQRTEQGDSAMYLCASSPGTYEQYFGPGTRLTVT.

The V and J genes are TRBV28 and TRBJ2-3, with D maybe TRBD2 (6 bases). The germline CDR1 and CDR2 sequences are MDHEN and SYDVKM. The CDR3 runs 13 residues. V was clipped by 6 bases and J by 2 bases, with 9 bases between them. The CDR3 protein is CASRSGATDTQYF. The CDR3 DNA reads as TGTGCCAGCAGATCGGGAGCCACAGATACGCAGTATTTT. The variable domain in full, completed from reference TRBV28 and TRBJ2-3, reads DVKVTQSSRYLVKRTGEKVFLECVQDMDHENMFWYRQDPGLGLRLIYFSYDVKMKEKGDIPEGYSVSREKKERFSLILESASTNQTSMYLCASRSGATDTQYFGPGTRLTVL.

The rearrangement joins TRBV7-6 to TRBJ2-1, with 11 nucleotides matching TRBD2. The CDR3 sequence is 19 residues long. Trimming at V came to 5 bases and at J to 1 base, leaving 13 bases not matched to a gene. Per germline, CDR1 SGHVS and CDR2 FNYEAQ. CDR3 amino acids: CASSDVLFSGRASYNEQFF. CDR3 in DNA: TGTGCCAGCAGCGATGTACTCTTTAGCGGGAGGGCGTCCTACAATGAGCAGTTCTTC.

The genes are TRBV7-3 and TRBJ2-1, with TRBD2 identical over 7 bases. V dropped 2 bases and J dropped 9; count of bases not matched to a gene: 10. This CDR3 contains 15 residues. CDR1 and CDR2 (germline): SGHTA, FQGTGA. CDR3 residues: CASSLGVGGSIEQFF. The CDR3 nucleotides are TGTGCCAGCAGCTTAGGGGTGGGCGGGAGCATTGAGCAGTTCTTC.

The CDR3 is CASSWLAGTYNEQFF. DNA for the CDR3: TGTGCCAGCAGCTGGCTAGCGGGAACTTACAATGAGCAGTTCTTC. This rearrangement joins TRBV7-3 to TRBJ2-1; TRBD2 matches at 9 bases. The germline V gene has CDR1 SGHTA and CDR2 FQGTGA. The length of the CDR3 is 15 residues. The V segment lost 4 bases and the J segment 4 bases; nucleotides outside the gene matches: 5.

This chain links TRBV28 with TRBJ2-7; 9 bases are shared with TRBD2. Germline V gene sequence: CDR1 MDHEN, CDR2 SYDVKM. The CDR3 sequence is 15 residues long. V shed 3 bases, J shed 0 bases, and the junction held 3 bases outside the gene matches. CDR3 bases: TGTGCCAGCAGTTTCGTTAGCGGGAGCTCCTACGAGCAGTACTTC. This translates into CASSFVSGSSYEQYF.

The rearrangement joins TRBV11-2 to TRBJ2-7; D is undetermined. Germline CDR1 SGHAT, CDR2 FQNNGV. The CDR3 length is 12 residues. V lost 4 bases, J lost 4 bases, and 8 bases lay in between. CDR3 sequence: CASSYLGYEQYF. DNA of the CDR3: TGTGCCAGCAGCTATCTCGGGTACGAGCAGTACTTC.

The genes are TRBV5-1 and TRBJ1-1, with D possibly matching TRBD1 (5 bases). The V gene's germline CDR1 is SGHRS and CDR2 YFSETQ. V lost 3 bases, J lost 4 bases, and 13 bases lay in between. This CDR3 comprises 14 residues. The CDR3 sequence: CASSSTGRGTEAFF. The CDR3 DNA follows: TGCGCCAGCAGCTCCACGGGTAGGGGCACTGAAGCTTTCTTT.

The chain recombines TRBV4-2 with TRBJ2-1, with 8 bases lining up with TRBD2. Trimming at V came to 6 bases and at J to 8 bases, leaving 12 bases not matched to a gene. The length of the CDR3 is 15 residues. In germline, CDR1 is LGHNA, CDR2 YNFKEQ. The CDR3 nucleotides read TGTGCCAGCAGGCCCGGGGCGGGAGGAGGCGATGAGCAGTTCTTC. As protein: CASRPGAGGGDEQFF.

The chain combines TRBV11-2 with TRBJ1-1; no definite D call. V dropped 2 bases and J dropped 2 bases, with 15 bases sitting between them. This CDR3 comprises 16 residues. CDR1 and CDR2 (germline): SGHAT, FQNNGV. For the CDR3, the DNA is TGTGCCAGCAGCTTAAGGATTGGGCAGATAAACACTGAAGCTTTCTTT. It codes for CASSLRIGQINTEAFF.

The chain uses TRBV28 and TRBJ1-2; 7 nucleotides line up with TRBD1. J gave up 5 bases and V 8 bases, and 11 bases lay outside the gene matches. Germline assignment: CDR1 MDHEN and CDR2 SYDVKM. The CDR3 is 14 residues long. Here the CDR3 DNA reads TGTGCCAGCGAAGACACCGGGACAGTTTATGGCTACACCTTC. Translated, it gives CASEDTGTVYGYTF.

The CDR3 DNA reads TGTGCCAGCACCAGCGGGGGTGGCCACTCCTACGAGCAGTACTTC. It is translated as CASTSGGGHSYEQYF. This chain joins TRBV6-7 and TRBJ2-7; TRBD2 aligns across 8 bases. TRBV6-7 counts as an open reading frame of uncertain function. The V and J ends lost 7 bases and 0 bases, in that order; junction bases with no gene match: 8. This CDR3 spans 15 amino acids.

This clone was detected once. The V call is TRBV5-1, the J call TRBJ2-5; 9 bases map to TRBD2. Trimming at V came to 3 bases and at J to 5 bases, leaving 11 bases not matched to a gene. Germline CDR1 and CDR2: SGHRS and YFSETQ. This CDR3 is built from 16 residues. CDR3 sequence (DNA): TGCGCCAGCAGCTCCCAATGGGCGGGAGGGTCCGAGACCCAGTACTTC. This encodes CASSSQWAGGSETQYF.

The chain combines TRBV27 with TRBJ2-7, with a tentative D call TRBD2 (6 bases). V was clipped by 2 bases and J by 0 bases, with 11 bases between them. The germline V gene encodes CDR1 MNHEY and CDR2 SMNVEV (reference sequence). The CDR3 has 15 residues. The CDR3 reads CASSLGGGDSYEQYF. CDR3 coding DNA: TGTGCCAGCAGTTTAGGGGGAGGCGACTCCTACGAGCAGTACTTC.

The chain carries TRBV5-4 and TRBJ2-2; 12 bases agree with TRBD2. Germline trimming cut 2 bases from V and 6 bases from J; bases unmatched to any gene: 5. The CDR3 is 16 amino acids. Germline CDR1 is SGHNT and CDR2 is YYREEE (reference sequence). For the CDR3, the DNA is TGTGCCAGCAGCTTCGGACTAGCGGGATTGGCCGGGGAGCTGTTTTTT. Translation gives CASSFGLAGLAGELFF.

This sequence joins TRBV9 and TRBJ2-7; TRBD2 matches 8 bases. This CDR3 is 15 amino acids long. Germline CDR1 is SGDLS and CDR2 is YYNGEE. V lost 1 base to trimming and J lost 4 bases; unmatched junction nucleotides: 7. The CDR3 region is CASSVKAGAGYEQYF. Here the CDR3 DNA reads TGTGCCAGCAGCGTAAAAGCGGGAGCTGGTTACGAGCAGTACTTC.

The rearrangement links TRBV11-2 to TRBJ1-1, with a weak D call TRBD1 (5 bases). CDR1 SGHAT and CDR2 FQNNGV come from the germline V gene. This CDR3 is built from 15 residues. Trimming shortened V by 1 base and J by 4 bases, and 13 bases separated the two germline ends. CDR3 protein: CASSLGAGGITEAFF. The CDR3 DNA reads TGTGCCAGCAGCTTAGGTGCGGGGGGGATCACTGAAGCTTTCTTT.

The chain joins TRBV9 to TRBJ2-5; 9 nucleotides agree with TRBD2. V lost 6 bases to trimming and J lost 3 bases; unmatched junction nucleotides: 3. The CDR3 is made up of 13 amino acids. Per germline, CDR1 SGDLS and CDR2 YYNGEE. CDR3: CASNPSGKETQYF. The CDR3, as DNA: TGTGCCAGCAACCCTAGCGGGAAAGAGACCCAGTACTTC.

This clone was seen a single time. The gene calls are TRBV28 and TRBJ2-7; possible D gene TRBD2, 5 bases. V dropped 8 bases and J dropped 0 bases, with 14 bases sitting between them. The CDR3 spans 14 residues. Germline assignment: CDR1 MDHEN and CDR2 SYDVKM. CDR3 sequence (DNA): TGTGCCAGCCGCCTTTCGGGATACTCCTACGAGCAGTACTTC. Encoded protein: CASRLSGYSYEQYF.

The rearrangement uses TRBV19 and TRBJ1-2; 8 nucleotides agree with TRBD1. This CDR3 has 15 amino acids. V was pared by 7 bases and J by 4 bases, with 11 bases of the junction left unmatched. The V gene's germline CDR1 is LNHDA and CDR2 SQIVND (reference sequence). CDR3 sequence reads: CASTPGAGGVYGYTF. DNA for the CDR3: TGTGCCAGTACTCCAGGGGCAGGGGGCGTCTATGGCTACACCTTC.

The chain has TRBV19 and TRBJ2-7; 8 bases agree with TRBD2. V dropped 5 bases and J dropped 2; count of bases not matched to a gene: 5. The CDR3 consists of 14 residues. Per the germline V gene, CDR1 is LNHDA and CDR2 is SQIVND (reference sequence). The DNA for the CDR3 is TGTGCCAGTAGTTTCCCCGGGAGGGCCTACGAGCAGTACTTC. Its translation is CASSFPGRAYEQYF.

The chain uses TRBV5-6 and TRBJ2-2, with 10 bases lining up with TRBD2. V gave up 0 bases and J gave up 4 bases; unmatched junction bases: 6. This CDR3 has 17 amino acids. Germline CDR1 SGHDT, CDR2 YYEEEE. The CDR3, as DNA: TGTGCCAGCAGCTTGGTCCGACTAGCGGGTACCACCGGGGAGCTGTTTTTT. As protein: CASSLVRLAGTTGELFF.

The CDR3 sequence is CASSPRSGGRGTGELFF. In nucleotides, the CDR3 is TGTGCCAGCAGCCCCCGTTCTGGCGGGAGGGGAACCGGGGAGCTGTTTTTT. V and J are TRBV4-2 and TRBJ2-2; the match to TRBD2 covers 9 bases. This CDR3 has 17 amino acids. CDR1 and CDR2 from the germline V gene are LGHNA and YNFKEQ. Germline trimming cut 4 bases from V and 5 bases from J; bases unmatched to any gene: 11.

The chain couples TRBV5-1 to TRBJ1-4, with a weak D call TRBD1 (6 bases). Trimming removed 6 bases at V and 6 bases at J, with 15 bases between. Germline CDR1 SGHRS, CDR2 YFSETQ. The CDR3 sequence is 14 residues long. The CDR3 loop is CASKGDWVDEKLFF. The CDR3 DNA reads as TGCGCCAGCAAGGGGGATTGGGTAGATGAAAAACTGTTTTTT.